Following are 26 T cell receptor beta chains from one sample sequenced in a study of T cell repertoires in cytomegalovirus infection. One entry per CDR3 protein results from TCRdb running MiXCR on the reads. The table includes about 470,000 distinct CDR3 sequences, approximately 40% detected once. The antigens of these receptors remain unknown. Sequencing was performed on cultured PBMCs, taken from culture after CMV antigen stimulation. These receptors were taken from a human donor in good health (CMV status not recorded). Some clones in this sample may be carry-over from other donors' samples.

A single count supports this clonotype. The genes are TRBV6-6 and TRBJ2-1, with 11 bases matching TRBD2. The CDR3 length is 14 residues. Germline V gives CDR1 MNHNY, CDR2 SVGAGI (reference sequence). The V gene end was trimmed by 5 bases and the J gene end by 10 bases; junction bases not matched to a gene: 7. For the CDR3, the DNA is TGTGCCAGCAGTGGTTTAGCGGGGGGGCTGGAGCAGTTCTTC. Protein: CASSGLAGGLEQFF.

The chain links TRBV12-3 or TRBV12-4 to TRBJ1-1, with D maybe TRBD1 (5 bases). The CDR3 loop spans 14 amino acids. The V and J ends lost 3 bases and 1 base respectively, with 9 bases between them. The CDR3 loop reads CASSFLQANTEAFF. The CDR3 DNA is TGTGCCAGCAGTTTCTTACAGGCGAACACTGAAGCTTTCTTT.

The chain has TRBV7-6 and TRBJ2-7; D gene unclear. The V end was cut by 2 bases, the J end by 4 bases, with 6 bases between. The germline gives CDR1 SGHVS, CDR2 FNYEAQ. The length of the CDR3 is 12 residues. In DNA form, the CDR3 reads TGTGCCAGCAGCTTACCAGAATACGAGCAGTACTTC. It specifies CASSLPEYEQYF. The full variable domain, with the rest looked up from reference TRBV7-6 and TRBJ2-7, is GAGVSQSPRYKVTKRGQDVALRCDPISGHVSLYWYRQALGQGPEFLTYFNYEAQQDKSGLPNDRFSAERPEGSISTLTIQRTEQRDSAMYRCASSLPEYEQYFGPGTRLTVT.

The V gene is TRBV12-3 or TRBV12-4, the J gene TRBJ2-3, with a tentative D call TRBD1 (6 bases). V was trimmed by 3 bases and J by 2 bases, leaving 9 bases between them. CDR3 size: 14 residues. CDR3 sequence: CASSLGTPTDTQYF. The CDR3 DNA follows: TGTGCCAGCAGTTTGGGGACACCCACAGATACGCAGTATTTT.

The chain carries TRBV12-3 or TRBV12-4 and TRBJ2-4; the D is unclear. Trimming stripped 6 bases from V and 7 bases from J, with 13 bases between. The CDR3 is 13 amino acids. DNA for the CDR3: TGTGCCAGCAGCCCGACCCTGGGGAACATTCAGTACTTC. Encoded protein: CASSPTLGNIQYF.

This clonotype was recorded many times. In DNA, the CDR3 is TGTGCCAGCAGCCACGGGACTAGCGGGGCCCGGCAGTATTTT. It yields the protein CASSHGTSGARQYF. The gene calls are TRBV7-2 and TRBJ2-3, with 13 bases fitting TRBD2. This CDR3 spans 14 amino acids. Losses at the gene ends were 5 bases for V and 11 bases for J; bases not matched to a gene: 7. Per germline, CDR1 SGHTA and CDR2 FQGNSA.

This clonotype has a handful of counts. The rearrangement links TRBV27 to TRBJ2-5, with D possibly being TRBD2 (6 bases). The germline V and J ends were trimmed by 0 bases and 5 bases, with 10 bases remaining between them. Germline V gene lookup returns CDR1 MNHEY and CDR2 SMNVEV (reference sequence). The CDR3 loop spans 14 amino acids. This CDR3 is CASSLSGGVETQYF. For the CDR3, the DNA is TGTGCCAGCAGTTTATCTGGAGGGGTCGAGACCCAGTACTTC.

J is TRBJ2-7 and V is TRBV7-2, with TRBD1 matching 9 bases. This CDR3 contains 15 residues. J gave up 2 bases and V 3 bases, and 5 bases lay outside the gene matches. CDR1 and CDR2 from the germline V gene are SGHTA and FQGNSA. The CDR3 reads CASSLGQGVPYEQYF. CDR3 DNA sequence: TGTGCCAGCAGCTTGGGACAGGGTGTCCCCTACGAGCAGTACTTC.

This clonotype was detected a few times. The V call is TRBV9, the J call TRBJ2-5, with no clear D. V was clipped by 10 bases and J by 7 bases, with 8 bases between them. The CDR3 has 9 amino acids. Germline CDR1 and CDR2: SGDLS and YYNGEE. CDR3 loop: CACKPTQYF. CDR3 in DNA: TGTGCCTGCAAGCCGACCCAGTACTTC. Combining the CDR3 with reference TRBV9 and TRBJ2-5 gives the whole variable domain DSGVTQTPKHLITATGQRVTLRCSPRSGDLSVYWYQQSLDQGLQFLIQYYNGEERAKGNILERFSAQQFPDLHSELNLSSLELGDSALYFCACKPTQYFGPGTRLLVL.

CDR3 in DNA: TGTGCCAGCCAGAGACCACTGACAGGGGCGAACACTGAAGCTTTCTTT. Protein product: CASQRPLTGANTEAFF. This chain links TRBV6-2 or TRBV6-3 with TRBJ1-1, with TRBD1 identical over 8 bases. The CDR3 spans 16 residues. Trimming cost V 8 bases and J 1 base; bases outside gene matches: 12. Germline V gene data show CDR1 as MNHEY and CDR2 as SVGEGT.

V usage is TRBV2 and J usage is TRBJ1-2; 7 bases map to TRBD1. The germline gives CDR1 SNHLY, CDR2 FYNNEI. The J segment lost 1 base and the V segment lost 6 bases, leaving 8 bases of the junction unmatched. The CDR3 has 15 residues. CDR3 residues: CASRGAQGVNYGYTF. Written as DNA, the CDR3 is TGTGCCAGCAGGGGGGCGCAGGGGGTTAACTATGGCTACACCTTC.

This clonotype has a handful of counts. V gene TRBV7-2 combines with J gene TRBJ1-2; D is uncertain. Trimming left V 7 bases short and J 4 bases short, with 22 bases between. The CDR3 length is 16 residues. The germline V gene has CDR1 SGHTA and CDR2 FQGNSA. The CDR3 coding sequence is TGTGCCAGCACCCCTCGGGGAGCGCAGACACGCTATGGCTACACCTTC. Protein: CASTPRGAQTRYGYTF.

The V call is TRBV7-2, the J call TRBJ2-1; tentatively, D is TRBD1 (6 bases). This CDR3 is built from 17 residues. Germline CDR1 SGHTA, CDR2 FQGNSA. V was clipped by 6 bases and J by 0 bases, with 18 bases between them. The CDR3 reads CASSPRGGSASYNEQFF. The DNA of the CDR3 is TGTGCCAGCAGTCCGCGAGGGGGTTCCGCCTCCTACAATGAGCAGTTCTTC.

The chain recombines TRBV7-9 with TRBJ2-4; TRBD1 matches at 8 bases. Germline V lookup: CDR1 SEHNR, CDR2 FQNEAQ (reference sequence). V lost 3 bases to trimming and J lost 1 base; unmatched junction nucleotides: 2. There are 15 residues in the CDR3. The CDR3 protein is CASSLRTGAKNIQYF. CDR3 sequence (DNA): TGTGCCAGCAGCTTGCGGACAGGGGCCAAAAACATTCAGTACTTC.

This clonotype has a handful of counts. This chain joins TRBV19 and TRBJ1-5; D gene unclear. Trimming left V 3 bases short and J 0 bases short, with 9 bases between. Germline V gene data show CDR1 as LNHDA and CDR2 as SQIVND (reference sequence). This CDR3 comprises 15 residues. The CDR3 DNA reads as TGTGCCAGTAGTATCCGAGATATTAGCAATCAGCCCCAGCATTTT. This encodes CASSIRDISNQPQHF.

The chain is built from TRBV4-1 and TRBJ1-1, with a possible D match to TRBD1 (6 bases). Trimming removed 1 base from V and 4 bases from J, with 10 bases in between. The CDR3 has 14 amino acids. Germline V gene data show CDR1 as MGHRA and CDR2 as YSYEKL. CDR3: CASSQGRGLTEAFF. CDR3 coding DNA: TGCGCCAGCAGCCAAGGACGGGGGCTCACTGAAGCTTTCTTT.

This clonotype was detected only a few times. This chain links TRBV6-2 or TRBV6-3 with TRBJ2-7, with a weak D call TRBD1 (5 bases). The V and J ends lost 6 bases and 3 bases respectively, with 15 bases between them. Germline V lookup: CDR1 MNHEY, CDR2 SVGEGT. CDR3 length equals 14 residues. CDR3 nucleotides: TGTGCCAGCAGAATACAGGTGAACGGCTACGAGCAGTACTTC. Residues: CASRIQVNGYEQYF.

The gene calls are TRBV6-2 or TRBV6-3 and TRBJ2-3; TRBD1 might be the D (6 bases). With 5 bases removed from V and 1 base from J, the gap between germline ends came to 10 bases. Germline CDR1 reads MNHEY; CDR2 reads SVGEGT. This CDR3 is built from 14 residues. The chain's CDR3 is CASSPDRRTDTQYF. The DNA of the CDR3 is TGTGCCAGCAGTCCAGACAGGCGCACAGATACGCAGTATTTT.

This clonotype was counted at least ten times. V and J are TRBV7-2 and TRBJ2-7; 8 bases fit TRBD2. Germline CDR1 SGHTA, CDR2 FQGNSA. The CDR3 totals 16 residues. V lost 5 bases, J lost 0 bases, and 9 bases stayed unmatched. This CDR3 reads CASSPTSGRSSYEQYF. The CDR3 coding sequence is TGTGCCAGCAGCCCTACTAGCGGAAGGAGCTCCTACGAGCAGTACTTC.

The rearrangement links TRBV7-2 to TRBJ1-2; possibly TRBD1 for D (5 bases). The V end was cut by 5 bases, the J end by 5 bases, with 9 bases between. The CDR3 covers 12 residues. CDR1 is SGHTA, CDR2 FQGNSA, per germline. The CDR3 coding sequence is TGTGCCAGCAGCACACGACAGTATGGCTACACCTTC. The encoded protein is CASSTRQYGYTF.

This rearrangement joins TRBV11-2 to TRBJ1-1, with a possible D match to TRBD1 (6 bases). The V end was cut by 0 bases, the J end by 1 base, with 9 bases between. The CDR3 runs 15 residues. In germline, CDR1 is SGHAT, CDR2 FQNNGV. CDR3 coding DNA: TGTGCCAGCAGCTTAGATCAGGGGAGGAACACTGAAGCTTTCTTT. Encoded protein: CASSLDQGRNTEAFF.

The chain recombines TRBV7-2 with TRBJ2-1; TRBD2 agrees at 7 bases. Germline V gene sequence: CDR1 SGHTA, CDR2 FQGNSA. Trimming removed 5 bases from V and 8 bases from J; junction bases left unmatched: 15. The CDR3 extends over 16 amino acids. CDR3 nucleotides: TGTGCCAGCAGCGGGGGAGGGGCAGCCCTTTTCGATGAGCAGTTCTTC. It translates to CASSGGGAALFDEQFF.

Note on this clonotype: This likely traces to a read error, being one base from a far larger clone. The J gene is TRBJ2-5, the V gene TRBV7-7, with no clear D. CDR3 size: 13 residues. The V end was cut by 0 bases, the J end by 2 bases, with 4 bases between. Germline lookup yields CDR1 SSHAT and CDR2 FNYEAQ (reference sequence). The CDR3 DNA reads TGTGCCAGCAGCTTAGCACAGCAAGAGACCCAGTACTTC. This sequence encodes CASSLAQQETQYF.

CDR3 bases: TGTGCCAGCAGCGCCCTCCCCCGGGATACGCAGTATTTT. This gives the protein CASSALPRDTQYF. The chain employs TRBV9 and TRBJ2-3; D is uncertain. The ends were cut back, 3 bases at V and 6 bases at J, with 11 bases in the middle. The germline V gene has CDR1 SGDLS and CDR2 YYNGEE. This CDR3 has 13 amino acids. The variable domain in full, completed from reference TRBV9 and TRBJ2-3, reads DSGVTQTPKHLITATGQRVTLRCSPRSGDLSVYWYQQSLDQGLQFLIQYYNGEERAKGNILERFSAQQFPDLHSELNLSSLELGDSALYFCASSALPRDTQYFGPGTRLTVL.

This clonotype has a handful of counts. This chain links TRBV7-2 with TRBJ1-1; D unresolved. Trimming cost V 5 bases and J 7 bases, with 8 bases left between them. This CDR3 spans 11 amino acids. The germline V gene encodes CDR1 SGHTA and CDR2 FQGNSA. CDR3 in DNA: TGTGCCAGCAGCAAGCGGGTTGAAGCTTTCTTT. Its translation: CASSKRVEAFF.

V usage is TRBV5-6 and J usage is TRBJ2-5; 9 bases match TRBD2. The V and J ends lost 5 bases and 2 bases, in that order; junction bases with no gene match: 4. The CDR3 spans 14 residues. The germline V gene has CDR1 SGHDT and CDR2 YYEEEE. CDR3 in amino acids: CASRRAGGQETQYF. CDR3 nucleotides: TGTGCCAGCAGACGGGCGGGGGGGCAAGAGACCCAGTACTTC.